The clone carrying this TCR beta chain was observed a few times. This table comes from immunoSEQ multiplex PCR, and its TCRdb copy is limited to in-frame clones, with some not included. The table has 600,000 to 750,000 clones, about three quarters seen once. The sample comes from a study of shared clonotypes between healthy human individuals. The receptor's source is a woman aged 25 to 39 in good health. Sequencing was performed on memory CD4+ T cells sorted from blood. Subset described: CD45RA-negative fraction.

The CDR3 nucleotides read TGTGCCAGCGGCTTAACCGGGACTTTCCAAACCGGGGAGCTGTTTTTT. This encodes CASGLTGTFQTGELFF. The chain is built from TRBV9 and TRBJ2-2; tentatively, D is TRBD2 (6 bases). The V gene lost 7 bases and the J gene lost 5 bases, with 21 bases spanning the gap. This CDR3 spans 16 amino acids. The germline CDR1 and CDR2 sequences are SGDLS and YYNGEE.